A single sample is the source of the 19 T cell receptor beta chains below, sequenced in a study of shared clonotypes between healthy human individuals. Sequenced by immunoSEQ multiplex PCR; TCRdb stores in-frame clones only, minus some. This sample has about 660,000 clones; less than 85% occur once, and the top ten carry over 1.5%. Sample: memory CD4+ T cells sorted from blood. This sample's subset: CD45RA-negative fraction. All receptors come from a woman in her 30s in good health.

The rearrangement links TRBV28 to TRBJ2-7; 8 bases are shared with TRBD1. V was clipped by 1 base and J by 5 bases; unmatched bases: 4. CDR1 is MDHEN and CDR2 is SYDVKM in the germline V gene. This CDR3 contains 14 residues. The CDR3 DNA is TGTGCCAGCAGTTTATATCAGGGGGCAAACGAGCAGTACTTC. Amino acid sequence: CASSLYQGANEQYF.

This rearrangement joins TRBV28 to TRBJ2-1, with D possibly TRBD1 on 6 matching bases. V shed 6 bases and J shed 1 base, with 13 bases lying between them. This CDR3 region has 15 residues. The V gene's germline CDR1 is MDHEN and CDR2 SYDVKM. CDR3 in amino acids: CASSPRGSSYNEQFF. The CDR3 DNA reads as TGTGCCAGCAGCCCCAGGGGATCGTCCTACAATGAGCAGTTCTTC.

This chain links TRBV30 with TRBJ2-6; D remains unclear. The V end lost 0 bases, the J end lost 0 bases, and 9 bases lay between the germline ends. Per germline, CDR1 GTSNPN and CDR2 SVGIG (reference sequence). The CDR3 covers 16 residues. In nucleotides, the CDR3 is TGTGCCTGGAGTGTGGCAGATATCTCTGGGGCCAACGTCCTGACTTTC. This gives the protein CAWSVADISGANVLTF. Variable domain in full (rest from reference TRBV30 and TRBJ2-6): SQTIHQWPATLVQPVGSPLSLECTVEGTSNPNLYWYRQAAGRGLQLLFYSVGIGQISSEVPQNLSASRPQDRQFILSSKKLLLSDSGFYLCAWSVADISGANVLTFGAGSRLTVL.

There are many counts of this clone. The chain is built from TRBV27 and TRBJ2-3; 8 positions match TRBD2. The germline gives CDR1 MNHEY, CDR2 SMNVEV (reference sequence). This CDR3 spans 15 amino acids. V was pared by 6 bases and J by 11 bases, with 16 bases of the junction left unmatched. The CDR3 reads CASRELGREDPKQYF. The CDR3 nucleotides read TGTGCCAGCAGGGAGCTTGGGCGGGAGGATCCTAAGCAGTATTTT.

The rearrangement joins TRBV19 to TRBJ2-5; TRBD1 might be the D (6 bases). The CDR3 covers 15 residues. V was clipped by 3 bases and J by 5 bases, with 16 bases between them. The V gene's germline CDR1 is LNHDA and CDR2 SQIVND (reference sequence). The CDR3 DNA reads TGTGCCAGTAGTATCTCGACGGCCCAGGGGGAGACCCAGTACTTC. It yields the protein CASSISTAQGETQYF. Combining the CDR3 with reference TRBV19 and TRBJ2-5 gives the whole variable domain DGGITQSPKYLFRKEGQNVTLSCEQNLNHDAMYWYRQDPGQGLRLIYYSQIVNDFQKGDIAEGYSVSREKKESFPLTVTSAQKNPTAFYLCASSISTAQGETQYFGPGTRLLVL.

This clone was observed a handful of times. The V call is TRBV7-2, the J call TRBJ2-1, with D perhaps matching TRBD2 (5 bases). V lost 3 bases and J 5 bases, leaving 14 bases between the germline ends. The CDR3 is made up of 15 amino acids. Per the germline V gene, CDR1 is SGHTA and CDR2 is FQGNSA. CDR3 sequence reads: CASSLTVVGNNEQFF. CDR3 DNA sequence: TGTGCCAGCAGCTTGACGGTGGTCGGGAACAATGAGCAGTTCTTC. Supplemented by reference TRBV7-2 and TRBJ2-1, the full variable domain reads GAGVSQSPSNKVTEKGKDVELRCDPISGHTALYWYRQSLGQGLEFLIYFQGNSAPDKSGLPSDRFSAERTGGSVSTLTIQRTQQEDSAVYLCASSLTVVGNNEQFFGPGTRLTVL.

The chain has TRBV30 and TRBJ1-1; possible D gene TRBD1, 6 bases. In germline, CDR1 is GTSNPN, CDR2 SVGIG (reference sequence). V gave up 0 bases and J gave up 6 bases, with 14 bases separating them. This CDR3 has 14 residues. CDR3 DNA: TGTGCCTGGAGTGTAGTCTTCAGGGGCTCTGAAGCTTTCTTT. This encodes CAWSVVFRGSEAFF.

The chain employs TRBV2 and TRBJ2-2; TRBD2 is a possible D gene (6 bases). The CDR3 loop spans 14 amino acids. V lost 7 bases and J lost 4, with 13 bases in between. Germline lookup yields CDR1 SNHLY and CDR2 FYNNEI. The chain's CDR3 is CASKFGGATGELFF. CDR3 DNA sequence: TGTGCCAGCAAGTTCGGAGGGGCCACCGGGGAGCTGTTTTTT.

The V gene is TRBV20-1, the J gene TRBJ2-7, with D hard to call. This CDR3 spans 11 amino acids. In germline, CDR1 is DFQATT, CDR2 SNEGSKA (reference sequence). Trimming took 2 bases from V and 4 from J, leaving 6 bases between them. The CDR3 spells CSARQVYEQYF. The CDR3 DNA sequence: TGCAGTGCTAGACAGGTTTACGAGCAGTACTTC.

The chain carries TRBV5-4 and TRBJ2-3; 12 nucleotides agree with TRBD2. The CDR3 has 15 residues. Germline assignment: CDR1 SGHNT and CDR2 YYREEE (reference sequence). V shed 3 bases, J shed 1 base, and the junction held 0 bases outside the gene matches. The CDR3 sequence: CASSSSGRGTDTQYF. DNA for the CDR3: TGTGCCAGCAGCTCTAGCGGGAGGGGCACAGATACGCAGTATTTT.

In this sample, this clone turned up a few times. The rearrangement uses TRBV5-1 and TRBJ2-5, with 7 positions matching TRBD1. This CDR3 is built from 16 residues. Germline V CDR1 and CDR2: SGHRS, YFSETQ. After removal of 2 bases from V and 2 bases from J, the junction contained 9 bases not matched to a gene. Here the CDR3 reads CASSLGMTGIQETQYF. CDR3 nucleotide sequence: TGCGCCAGCAGCTTAGGTATGACAGGGATTCAAGAGACCCAGTACTTC.

This clone was seen only a few times. This chain connects TRBV11-2 to TRBJ1-1; D might be TRBD1 (6 bases). Germline CDR1 reads SGHAT; CDR2 reads FQNNGV. This CDR3 region has 15 residues. V lost 3 bases and J 4 bases, leaving 15 bases between the germline ends. CDR3 amino acids: CASSFRAGVGTEAFF. In nucleotides, the CDR3 is TGTGCCAGCAGCTTCCGGGCAGGGGTGGGCACTGAAGCTTTCTTT.

The J gene is TRBJ2-2, the V gene TRBV14, with D hard to call. Germline V lookup: CDR1 SGHDN, CDR2 FVKESK. The CDR3 consists of 16 residues. V was cut by 4 bases and J by 0 bases, with 12 bases left in between. Here the CDR3 DNA reads TGTGCCAGCAGCCCAATCTCTAACCCGAACACCGGGGAGCTGTTTTTT. Protein: CASSPISNPNTGELFF.

This chain uses TRBV27 with TRBJ1-1, with D unclear. CDR1 and CDR2 (germline): MNHEY, SMNVEV (reference sequence). Trimming removed 4 bases from V and 4 bases from J, with 19 bases in between. The CDR3 has 16 amino acids. The CDR3 sequence: CASSSGDLLLSTEAFF. The CDR3 coding sequence is TGTGCCAGCAGTTCCGGGGATTTGTTACTCAGCACTGAAGCTTTCTTT.

This chain joins TRBV19 and TRBJ2-3, with D possibly being TRBD2 (6 bases). The V end lost 9 bases, the J end lost 4 bases, and 11 bases lay between the germline ends. There are 12 residues in the CDR3. Germline CDR1 is LNHDA and CDR2 is SQIVND (reference sequence). The CDR3 loop is CASRDFSDTQYF. The CDR3 coding sequence is TGTGCCAGCCGGGACTTCTCAGATACGCAGTATTTT.

This chain connects TRBV28 to TRBJ2-7, with 12 bases identical to TRBD2. The length of the CDR3 is 14 residues. CDR1 and CDR2 from the germline V gene are MDHEN and SYDVKM. The trim removed 10 bases at V and 4 bases at J, leaving 8 bases unmatched. CDR3 in amino acids: CAIETSGSTYEQYF. Here the CDR3 DNA reads TGTGCCATCGAGACTAGCGGGAGTACGTACGAGCAGTACTTC.

The chain carries TRBV27 and TRBJ1-1; D remains unclear. CDR1 is MNHEY and CDR2 is SMNVEV in the germline V gene (reference sequence). This CDR3 comprises 14 residues. Trimming left V 8 bases short and J 0 bases short, with 13 bases between. CDR3 in amino acids: CASHGKTMNTEAFF. Here the CDR3 DNA reads TGTGCCAGCCACGGGAAAACTATGAACACTGAAGCTTTCTTT.

The rearrangement joins TRBV9 to TRBJ1-2; possibly TRBD1 for D (6 bases). The CDR3 runs 14 residues. CDR1 SGDLS and CDR2 YYNGEE come from the germline V gene. V lost 0 bases and J 5 bases, leaving 11 bases between the germline ends. For the CDR3, the DNA is TGTGCCAGCAGCGTAGGACAGGTAGAATATGGCTACACCTTC. Translating gives CASSVGQVEYGYTF.

J is TRBJ2-3 and V is TRBV7-6, with TRBD2 identical over 8 bases. The V and J ends lost 4 bases and 4 bases, in that order; junction bases with no gene match: 4. Per germline, CDR1 SGHVS and CDR2 FNYEAQ. This CDR3 has 14 amino acids. The CDR3, as DNA: TGTGCCAGCAGCTCGGGACTAGACCCAGATACGCAGTATTTT. This translates into CASSSGLDPDTQYF.